This T cell receptor beta chain emerged from a study of low-dose radiotherapy and immunotherapy resistance in tumors. Time point described: after trial treatment. Treatment given: LDRT plus nivolumab, ipilimumab, low-dose cyclophosphamide and aspirin (RACIN trial). Covering alpha and beta chains, TRAV- and TRBV-specific primers were used for the first-strand cDNA. TCR amplification ran approximately 22 PCR cycles using constant-region and V-primer adapter primers. Via MiXCR, TCRdb re-called the reads, giving one row per CDR3 protein. The sample includes around 100,000 distinct CDR3 sequences, roughly 19% seen only once; the top ten take over 10%. This clonotype was recorded once. V was cut by 0 bases and J by 5 bases, with 26 bases left in between. This CDR3 comprises 19 residues. The germline gives CDR1 SGHTA, CDR2 FQGNSA.

This clonotype was obtained from a female donor with ovarian cancer. Sequencing used PBMCs, obtained after low-dose radiotherapy plus immunotherapy. V is TRBV7-2 and J is TRBJ2-7; no reliable D call. The CDR3 spells CASSLAGRATIFQMDEQYF. The DNA of the CDR3 is TGTGCCAGCAGCTTAGCAGGCAGAGCGACAATATTCCAGATGGACGAGCAGTACTTC.